The 9 T cell receptor beta chains below were found in one sample sequenced in a study of shared clonotypes between healthy human individuals. Using immunoSEQ multiplex PCR, the repertoire was profiled, and TCRdb retains in-frame clones only, with some absent. This sample has more than 900,000 clones, with about 84% found just once. Specimen: memory CD4+ T cells from PBMCs. Stated subset: CD45RA-negative fraction. The receptors come from a man younger than 35 in good health. Some clones in this sample may be carry-over from other donors' samples.

The rearrangement joins TRBV7-7 to TRBJ2-7; 9 bases are shared with TRBD2. The germline CDR1 and CDR2 sequences are SSHAT and FNYEAQ (reference sequence). The length of the CDR3 is 18 residues. V shed 3 bases and J 4 bases; nucleotides not matched to a gene: 16. The CDR3 DNA is TGTGCCAGCAGCTTCCCTACGGACCTAGCGGGACGTGCGTACGAGCAGTACTTC. Translating gives CASSFPTDLAGRAYEQYF.

Many counts were recorded for this clone. This chain joins TRBV19 and TRBJ2-4; 7 nucleotides match TRBD2. V lost 4 bases and J lost 1; bases outside the gene matches: 4. The CDR3 totals 15 residues. Per the germline V gene, CDR1 is LNHDA and CDR2 is SQIVND (reference sequence). The CDR3 DNA reads as TGTGCCAGTAGTAACCCGCGGGGGGCCAAAAACATTCAGTACTTC. Translation: CASSNPRGAKNIQYF. Full variable domain (remainder filled in from reference TRBV19 and TRBJ2-4): DGGITQSPKYLFRKEGQNVTLSCEQNLNHDAMYWYRQDPGQGLRLIYYSQIVNDFQKGDIAEGYSVSREKKESFPLTVTSAQKNPTAFYLCASSNPRGAKNIQYFGAGTRLSVL.

This clone has just a few counts. The chain employs TRBV14 and TRBJ1-3, with unresolved D. The ends were cut back, 1 base at V and 0 bases at J, with 7 bases in the middle. There are 15 residues in the CDR3. Germline V gene lookup returns CDR1 SGHDN and CDR2 FVKESK. In DNA, the CDR3 is TGTGCCAGCAGCCAAGGGGTGAGCTCTGGAAACACCATATATTTT. Translating it yields CASSQGVSSGNTIYF.

The chain carries TRBV5-1 and TRBJ2-7, with 8 nucleotides matching TRBD1. V lost 7 bases to trimming and J lost 4 bases; unmatched junction nucleotides: 10. Germline CDR1 and CDR2: SGHRS and YFSETQ. This CDR3 has 14 residues. The CDR3 is CASATRDRSYEQYF. The CDR3 bases are TGCGCCAGCGCTACACGGGACAGGAGTTACGAGCAGTACTTC.

The genes are TRBV11-1 and TRBJ2-7; weak D call: TRBD1 (6 bases). The CDR3 runs to 13 residues. CDR1 and CDR2 from the germline V gene are SGHAT and FQDESV (reference sequence). V was pared by 1 base and J by 6 bases, with 10 bases between. This CDR3 is CASSLGRGAEQYF. The CDR3 coding sequence is TGTGCCAGCAGCTTAGGCAGGGGAGCCGAGCAGTACTTC.

A word on this clone: The same CDR3 is also encoded by other DNA sequences in this sample. CDR3 in amino acids: CASSFSGQETQYF. The DNA for the CDR3 is TGTGCCAGCAGTTTCTCGGGACAAGAGACCCAGTACTTC. V and J are TRBV28 and TRBJ2-5; a possible D gene is TRBD2 (5 bases). The CDR3 has 13 residues. Germline V gives CDR1 MDHEN, CDR2 SYDVKM. V shed 3 bases and J shed 2 bases, with 7 bases lying between them.

The sample holds many counts of this clone. The V and J genes are TRBV5-1 and TRBJ2-1; D gene unclear. Germline lookup yields CDR1 SGHRS and CDR2 YFSETQ. Trimming left V 0 bases short and J 9 bases short, with 13 bases between. This CDR3 is 14 amino acids long. CDR3 region: CASSLVQKGFEQFF. CDR3 in DNA: TGCGCCAGCAGCTTGGTCCAGAAAGGGTTTGAGCAGTTCTTC.

This clone was observed a handful of times. A read error may explain this, as a much larger clone is one base away. The same CDR3 is also encoded by other DNA sequences in this sample. The chain is built from TRBV7-3 and TRBJ1-1; 8 bases fit TRBD1. The trim removed 3 bases at V and 3 bases at J, leaving 0 bases unmatched. The CDR3 length is 13 residues. In germline, CDR1 is SGHTA, CDR2 FQGTGA. CDR3 sequence: CASSLDRDTEAFF. DNA for the CDR3: TGTGCCAGCAGCTTGGACAGGGACACTGAAGCTTTCTTT.

This sequence joins TRBV5-5 and TRBJ2-5; TRBD2 matches 7 bases. Germline CDR1 and CDR2: SGHKS and YYEKEE (reference sequence). The CDR3 has 20 amino acids. V gave up 7 bases and J gave up 2 bases; unmatched junction bases: 26. CDR3 bases: TGTGCCAGCGGGCGGAACTCGAAAGCGGGGAAGGAGGTAAAGCAAGAGACCCAGTACTTC. The encoded protein is CASGRNSKAGKEVKQETQYF.